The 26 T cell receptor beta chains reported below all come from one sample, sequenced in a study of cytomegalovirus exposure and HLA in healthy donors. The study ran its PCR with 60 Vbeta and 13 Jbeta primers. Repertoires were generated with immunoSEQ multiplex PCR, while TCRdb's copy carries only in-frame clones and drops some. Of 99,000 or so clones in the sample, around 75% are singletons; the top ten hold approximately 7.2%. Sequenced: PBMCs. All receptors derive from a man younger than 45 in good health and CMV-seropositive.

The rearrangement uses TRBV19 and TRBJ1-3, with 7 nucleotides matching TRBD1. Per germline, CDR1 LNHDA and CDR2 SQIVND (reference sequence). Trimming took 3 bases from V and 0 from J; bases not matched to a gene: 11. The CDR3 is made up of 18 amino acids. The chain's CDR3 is CASSILQGKVGSGNTIYF. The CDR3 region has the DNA TGTGCCAGTAGTATTCTACAGGGGAAGGTGGGCTCTGGAAACACCATATATTTT. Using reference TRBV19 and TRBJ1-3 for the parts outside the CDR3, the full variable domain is DGGITQSPKYLFRKEGQNVTLSCEQNLNHDAMYWYRQDPGQGLRLIYYSQIVNDFQKGDIAEGYSVSREKKESFPLTVTSAQKNPTAFYLCASSILQGKVGSGNTIYFGEGSWLTVV.

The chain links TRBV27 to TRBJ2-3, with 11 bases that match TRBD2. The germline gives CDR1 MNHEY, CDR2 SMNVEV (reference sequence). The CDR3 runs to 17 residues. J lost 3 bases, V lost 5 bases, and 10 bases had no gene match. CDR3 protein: CASSPSTTSGGTDTQYF. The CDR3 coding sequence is TGTGCCAGCAGTCCATCCACCACTAGCGGGGGTACAGATACGCAGTATTTT.

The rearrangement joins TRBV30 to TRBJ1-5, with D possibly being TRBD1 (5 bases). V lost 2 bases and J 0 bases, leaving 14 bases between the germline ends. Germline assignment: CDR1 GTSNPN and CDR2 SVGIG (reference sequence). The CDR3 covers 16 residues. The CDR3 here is CAWSWGGDYSNQPQHF. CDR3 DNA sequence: TGTGCCTGGAGTTGGGGGGGGGATTATAGCAATCAGCCCCAGCATTTT.

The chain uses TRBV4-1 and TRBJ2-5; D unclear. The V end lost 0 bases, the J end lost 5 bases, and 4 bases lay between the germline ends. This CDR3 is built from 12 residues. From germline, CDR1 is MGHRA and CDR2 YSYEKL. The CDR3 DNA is TGCGCCAGCAGCCAAGATCTTGAGACCCAGTACTTC. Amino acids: CASSQDLETQYF.

The CDR3 here is CASSLGPTGGSVSGQFF. The DNA for the CDR3 is TGTGCCAGCAGCCTGGGGCCCACAGGGGGTAGTGTATCTGGGCAGTTCTTC. The chain recombines TRBV7-6 with TRBJ2-1; TRBD1 aligns across 8 bases. V gave up 5 bases and J gave up 12 bases; unmatched junction bases: 21. The CDR3 extends over 17 amino acids. Germline CDR1 and CDR2: SGHVS and FNYEAQ.

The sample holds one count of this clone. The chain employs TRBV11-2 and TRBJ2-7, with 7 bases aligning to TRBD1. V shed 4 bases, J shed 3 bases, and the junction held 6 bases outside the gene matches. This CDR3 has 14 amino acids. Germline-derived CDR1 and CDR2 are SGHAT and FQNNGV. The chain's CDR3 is CASSSSTGSYEQYF. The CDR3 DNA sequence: TGTGCCAGCAGCTCCTCGACAGGGAGCTACGAGCAGTACTTC.

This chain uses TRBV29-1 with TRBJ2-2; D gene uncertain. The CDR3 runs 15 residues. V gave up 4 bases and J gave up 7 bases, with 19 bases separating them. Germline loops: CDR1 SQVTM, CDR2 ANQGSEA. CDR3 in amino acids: CSVGVSPGVGGELFF. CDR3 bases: TGCAGCGTTGGGGTCAGCCCTGGAGTTGGCGGGGAGCTGTTTTTT.

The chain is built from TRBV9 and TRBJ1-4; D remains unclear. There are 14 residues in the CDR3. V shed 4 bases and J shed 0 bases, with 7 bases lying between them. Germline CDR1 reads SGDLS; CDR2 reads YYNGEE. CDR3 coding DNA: TGTGCCAGCAGCAACACCGCAACTAATGAAAAACTGTTTTTT. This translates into CASSNTATNEKLFF.

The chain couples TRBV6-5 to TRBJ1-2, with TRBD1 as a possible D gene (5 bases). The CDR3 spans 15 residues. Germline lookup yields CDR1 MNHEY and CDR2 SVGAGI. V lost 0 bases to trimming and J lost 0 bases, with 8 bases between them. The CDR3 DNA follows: TGTGCCAGCAGTTACTCAGCAGGGTCTAACTATGGCTACACCTTC. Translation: CASSYSAGSNYGYTF.

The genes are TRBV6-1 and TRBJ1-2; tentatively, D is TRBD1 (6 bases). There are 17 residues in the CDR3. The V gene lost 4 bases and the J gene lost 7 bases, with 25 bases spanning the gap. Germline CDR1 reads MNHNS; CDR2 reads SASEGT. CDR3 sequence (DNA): TGTGCCAGCAGTGGCCCCCCCGACAGGCCGCGCCTCTCTGGCTACACCTTC. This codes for CASSGPPDRPRLSGYTF.

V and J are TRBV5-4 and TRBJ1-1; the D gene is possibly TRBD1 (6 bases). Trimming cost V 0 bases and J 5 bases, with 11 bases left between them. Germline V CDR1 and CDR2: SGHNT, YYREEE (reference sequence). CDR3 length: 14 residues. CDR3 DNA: TGTGCCAGCAGCTTGGAACAGGGCGGTACTGAAGCTTTCTTT. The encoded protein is CASSLEQGGTEAFF.

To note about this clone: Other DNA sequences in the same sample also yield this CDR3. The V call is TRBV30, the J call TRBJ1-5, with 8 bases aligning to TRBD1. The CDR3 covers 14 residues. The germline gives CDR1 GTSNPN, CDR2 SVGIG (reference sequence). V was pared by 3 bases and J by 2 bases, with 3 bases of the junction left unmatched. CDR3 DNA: TGTGCCTGGAGCGGGACAGGAGGCAATCAGCCCCAGCATTTT. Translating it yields CAWSGTGGNQPQHF.

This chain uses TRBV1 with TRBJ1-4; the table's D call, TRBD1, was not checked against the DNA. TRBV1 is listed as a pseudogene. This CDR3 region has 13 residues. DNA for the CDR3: TGCACCAGCGGACGGACAGGGGGCGAAAAACTGTTTTTT. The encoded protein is CTSGRTGGEKLFF.

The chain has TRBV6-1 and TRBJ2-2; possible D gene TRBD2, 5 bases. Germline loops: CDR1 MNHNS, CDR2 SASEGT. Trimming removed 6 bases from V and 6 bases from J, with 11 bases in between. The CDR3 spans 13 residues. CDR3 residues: CASRSLGAGELFF. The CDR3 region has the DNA TGTGCCAGCAGATCCCTCGGGGCCGGGGAGCTGTTTTTT.

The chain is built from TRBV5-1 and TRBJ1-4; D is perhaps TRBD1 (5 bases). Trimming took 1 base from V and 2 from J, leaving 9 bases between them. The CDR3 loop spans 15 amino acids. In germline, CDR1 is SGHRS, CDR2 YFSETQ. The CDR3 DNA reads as TGCGCCAGCAGCTTGTGGGCAGGGACTAATGAAAAACTGTTTTTT. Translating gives CASSLWAGTNEKLFF.

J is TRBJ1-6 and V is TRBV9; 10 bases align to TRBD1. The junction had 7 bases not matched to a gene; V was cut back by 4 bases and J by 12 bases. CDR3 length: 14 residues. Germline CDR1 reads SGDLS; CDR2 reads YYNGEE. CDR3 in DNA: TGTGCCAGCAGCCCGTCCCGGGACAGGGGACCCCTCCACTTT. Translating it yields CASSPSRDRGPLHF.

The chain's CDR3 is CASSLVRLEAFF. The CDR3 nucleotides read TGTGCCAGCAGCTTAGTCCGTCTTGAAGCTTTCTTT. This chain connects TRBV7-9 to TRBJ1-1; D gene ambiguous. V was pared by 1 base and J by 7 bases, with 7 bases between. The CDR3 is 12 amino acids. Germline assignment: CDR1 SEHNR and CDR2 FQNEAQ (reference sequence).

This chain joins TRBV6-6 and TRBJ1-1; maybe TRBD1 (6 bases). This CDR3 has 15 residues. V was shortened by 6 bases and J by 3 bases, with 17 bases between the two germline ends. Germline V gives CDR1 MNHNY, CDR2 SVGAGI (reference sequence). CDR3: CASSPGTNLDTEAFF. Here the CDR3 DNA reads TGTGCCAGCAGCCCTGGGACAAACTTGGACACTGAAGCTTTCTTT.

The CDR3 sequence is CASSRQGAGAYEQYF. In DNA, the CDR3 is TGTGCCAGCAGTCGCCAGGGGGCCGGGGCCTACGAGCAGTACTTC. The chain is built from TRBV6-1 and TRBJ2-7, with 8 bases matching TRBD1. Unmatched junction bases numbered 8, after V lost 5 bases and J lost 2 bases. CDR3 size: 15 residues. Looked up from germline, CDR1 is MNHNS and CDR2 is SASEGT.

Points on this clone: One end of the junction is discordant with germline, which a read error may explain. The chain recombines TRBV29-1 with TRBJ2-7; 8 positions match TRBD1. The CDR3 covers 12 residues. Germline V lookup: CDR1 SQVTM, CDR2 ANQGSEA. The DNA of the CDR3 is TGCAGCGCCCGGACAGGGACGCTCGAGCAGTGCTTC. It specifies CSARTGTLEQCF.

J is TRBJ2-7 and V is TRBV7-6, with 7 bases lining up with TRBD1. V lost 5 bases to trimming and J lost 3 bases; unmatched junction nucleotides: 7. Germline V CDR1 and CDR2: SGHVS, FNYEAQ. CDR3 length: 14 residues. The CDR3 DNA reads TGTGCCAGCAGCAGGGGGCCGGGTATCTACGAGCAGTACTTC. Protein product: CASSRGPGIYEQYF.

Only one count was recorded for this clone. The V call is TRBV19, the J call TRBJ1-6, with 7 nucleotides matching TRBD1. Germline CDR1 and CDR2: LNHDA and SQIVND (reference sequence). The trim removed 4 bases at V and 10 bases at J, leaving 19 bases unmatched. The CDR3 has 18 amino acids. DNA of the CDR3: TGTGCCAGTAGTACCACCCATACCCCGACAGGGAAAAAATCACCCCTCCACTTT. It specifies CASSTTHTPTGKKSPLHF.

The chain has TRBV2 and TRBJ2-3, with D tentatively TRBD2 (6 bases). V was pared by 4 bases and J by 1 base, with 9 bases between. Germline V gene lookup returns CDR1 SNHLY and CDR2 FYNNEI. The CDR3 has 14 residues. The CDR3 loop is CASSGGDGTDTQYF. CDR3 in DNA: TGTGCCAGCAGTGGGGGGGACGGCACAGATACGCAGTATTTT.

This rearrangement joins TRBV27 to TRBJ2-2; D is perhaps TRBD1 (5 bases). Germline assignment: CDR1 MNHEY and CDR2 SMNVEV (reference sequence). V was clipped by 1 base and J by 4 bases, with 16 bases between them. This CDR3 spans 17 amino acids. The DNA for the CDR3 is TGTGCCAGCAGTTTATGGGGCCAGGCCGAATTCACCGGGGAGCTGTTTTTT. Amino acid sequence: CASSLWGQAEFTGELFF.

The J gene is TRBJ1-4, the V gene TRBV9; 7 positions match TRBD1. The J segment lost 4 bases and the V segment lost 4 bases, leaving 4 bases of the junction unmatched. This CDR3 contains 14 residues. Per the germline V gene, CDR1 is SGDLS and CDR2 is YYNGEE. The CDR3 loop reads CASSRDSFNEKLFF. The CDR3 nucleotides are TGTGCCAGCAGCCGGGACAGCTTTAATGAAAAACTGTTTTTT.

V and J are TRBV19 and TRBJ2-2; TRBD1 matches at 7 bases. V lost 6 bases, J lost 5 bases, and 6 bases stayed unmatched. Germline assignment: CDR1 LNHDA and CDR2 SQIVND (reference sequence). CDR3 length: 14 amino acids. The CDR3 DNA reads TGTGCCAGTAGGGGGCAGGGGGTGACCGGGGAGCTGTTTTTT. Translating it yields CASRGQGVTGELFF.